A single sample gave rise to the 7 T cell receptor beta chains below, sequenced in a study of T cells after yellow fever vaccination (dated by TCRdb to the late 2010s). Library preparation employed 5' RACE. TCRdb shows the sequencer as Illumina HiSeq 2500. TCRdb cleaned the public reads at Q25 with fastp, built clones with MiXCR and kept in-frame beta chains. Identical CDR3 protein sequences are pooled into one entry, listed with their most common genes and DNA. In this sample the table shows about 300,000 distinct CDR3 sequences, around 7% of which occur a single time. In total, the top ten clones hold about 18% of the sample. The sample's treatment or condition label, decoded: live attenuated yellow fever vaccine strain. Sequencing was performed on PBMCs, taken 45 days after the first yellow fever vaccination. These receptors were taken from a man in his late teens or twenties who received the YFV17D yellow fever vaccine.

This clonotype was recorded a few times. This chain connects TRBV20-1 to TRBJ2-1; TRBD1 matches 10 bases. V lost 5 bases, J lost 3 bases, and 10 bases stayed unmatched. This CDR3 is 16 amino acids long. CDR1 DFQATT and CDR2 SNEGSKA come from the germline V gene (reference sequence). Here the CDR3 DNA reads TGCAGTGCTTCCCCCGCCGGGACAGGGGTCTACAATGAGCAGTTCTTC. Translation: CSASPAGTGVYNEQFF.

This chain joins TRBV6-1 and TRBJ1-1; TRBD1 matches at 7 bases. The V gene's germline CDR1 is MNHNS and CDR2 SASEGT. The CDR3 runs to 14 residues. Trimming removed 2 bases from V and 5 bases from J; junction bases left unmatched: 5. The CDR3 spells CASSERQGQTEAFF. CDR3 in DNA: TGTGCCAGCAGTGAACGACAGGGCCAGACTGAAGCTTTCTTT.

This chain joins TRBV20-1 and TRBJ1-4; D not resolved. This CDR3 is 13 amino acids long. The V end was cut by 3 bases, the J end by 4 bases, with 9 bases between. Germline CDR1 DFQATT, CDR2 SNEGSKA (reference sequence). The CDR3 sequence: CSASGRVNEKLFF. CDR3 sequence (DNA): TGCAGTGCTAGCGGACGGGTTAATGAAAAACTGTTTTTT.

The sample holds many counts of this clonotype. The chain has TRBV12-3 or TRBV12-4 and TRBJ2-2; TRBD2 might be the D (5 bases). Trimming took 6 bases from V and 2 from J, leaving 16 bases between them. This CDR3 has 16 amino acids. The CDR3, as DNA: TGTGCCAGCAGAGGTAGCGCTTACATTAACACCGGGGAGCTGTTTTTT. Amino acids: CASRGSAYINTGELFF.

This clonotype was observed many times. This rearrangement joins TRBV7-6 to TRBJ2-5; 9 nucleotides align to TRBD1. Trimming at V came to 5 bases and at J to 2 bases, leaving 6 bases not matched to a gene. Germline V gives CDR1 SGHVS, CDR2 FNYEAQ. This CDR3 contains 15 residues. The CDR3 region has the DNA TGTGCCAGCAGCCCACTCGACAGGGGGCAAGAGACCCAGTACTTC. Protein: CASSPLDRGQETQYF. The variable domain in full, completed from reference TRBV7-6 and TRBJ2-5, reads GAGVSQSPRYKVTKRGQDVALRCDPISGHVSLYWYRQALGQGPEFLTYFNYEAQQDKSGLPNDRFSAERPEGSISTLTIQRTEQRDSAMYRCASSPLDRGQETQYFGPGTRLLVL.

This clonotype came up many times. The CDR3 DNA sequence: TGCGCCAGCAGCTTGGCTAGCGGGGGTCATTACAATGAGCAGTTCTTC. It yields the protein CASSLASGGHYNEQFF. The V gene is TRBV5-1, the J gene TRBJ2-1; 10 bases agree with TRBD2. This CDR3 has 16 amino acids. The junction had 4 bases not matched to a gene; V was cut back by 0 bases and J by 4 bases. Germline assignment: CDR1 SGHRS and CDR2 YFSETQ.

This clonotype was seen repeatedly, ten times or more. The chain couples TRBV5-5 to TRBJ2-4; no clear D gene. Germline values: CDR1 SGHKS, CDR2 YYEKEE (reference sequence). This CDR3 has 14 amino acids. Trimming removed 3 bases from V and 0 bases from J, with 7 bases in between. The CDR3 is CASSSSTAKNIQYF. As DNA, the CDR3 is TGTGCCAGCAGCTCCAGCACAGCCAAAAACATTCAGTACTTC.